A single sample is the source of the 19 T cell receptor beta chains below, sequenced in a study of blood T cells in healthy people across ages. A second PCR of roughly 7 to 11 cycles used a sample-barcoded 5' primer and a J-beta primer mix. TCRdb ran MiXCR on the 5' RACE reads and lists one entry per CDR3 protein. Of hundreds of thousands of distinct CDR3 sequences listed, less than 40% are singletons. The sequencing sample was made of blood. The source is a woman older than 75 in good health.

This clonotype was observed many times. The chain is built from TRBV7-2 and TRBJ1-5, with a weak D call TRBD1 (5 bases). V gave up 1 base and J gave up 1 base, with 14 bases separating them. The CDR3 totals 17 residues. Germline CDR1 and CDR2: SGHTA and FQGNSA. CDR3 coding DNA: TGTGCCAGCAGCTTAGTCTCAGGGAGGGTCAGCAATCAGCCCCAGCATTTT. Amino acid sequence: CASSLVSGRVSNQPQHF.

This clonotype appeared many times. This chain connects TRBV4-1 to TRBJ2-3; no clear D gene. This CDR3 spans 14 amino acids. Trimming shortened V by 0 bases and J by 4 bases, and 8 bases separated the two germline ends. From germline, CDR1 is MGHRA and CDR2 YSYEKL. The CDR3 loop reads CASSQDSVPDTQYF. The CDR3 DNA follows: TGCGCCAGCAGCCAAGATTCGGTCCCAGATACGCAGTATTTT.

This clonotype was seen at least ten times. The rearrangement links TRBV6-2 or TRBV6-3 to TRBJ2-5; D is perhaps TRBD2 (6 bases). Trimming took 11 bases from V and 0 from J, leaving 10 bases between them. The V gene's germline CDR1 is MNHEY and CDR2 SVGEGT. The CDR3 runs to 12 residues. The CDR3: CAGGYDQETQYF. The DNA for the CDR3 is TGTGCCGGGGGGTATGACCAAGAGACCCAGTACTTC.

This clonotype was recorded many times. This rearrangement joins TRBV19 to TRBJ2-1; 8 nucleotides agree with TRBD2. Per germline, CDR1 LNHDA and CDR2 SQIVND (reference sequence). The CDR3 spans 15 residues. Trimming took 5 bases from V and 10 from J; bases not matched to a gene: 13. CDR3 sequence (DNA): TGTGCCAGTAGTTCGGAAGCGGGGGCCACGGGGGAGCAGTTCTTC. Protein: CASSSEAGATGEQFF. Supplemented by reference TRBV19 and TRBJ2-1, the full variable domain reads DGGITQSPKYLFRKEGQNVTLSCEQNLNHDAMYWYRQDPGQGLRLIYYSQIVNDFQKGDIAEGYSVSREKKESFPLTVTSAQKNPTAFYLCASSSEAGATGEQFFGPGTRLTVL.

The rearrangement joins TRBV20-1 to TRBJ2-5, with TRBD2 identical over 7 bases. Per the germline V gene, CDR1 is DFQATT and CDR2 is SNEGSKA (reference sequence). The trim removed 4 bases at V and 11 bases at J, leaving 13 bases unmatched. The CDR3 contains 13 residues. The CDR3 bases are TGCAGTGCTAAGGTAGCGGGTGGCAATGAACAGTACTTC. Translation: CSAKVAGGNEQYF.

Concerning this clonotype: This sequence may be a read error, since a much larger clone differs from it by one base. CDR3 sequence: CSTFVPEGNYGYTF. For the CDR3, the DNA is TGCAGTACTTTCGTGCCCGAGGGTAACTATGGCTACACCTTC. The chain couples TRBV20-1 to TRBJ1-2, with D hard to call. V was pared by 8 bases and J by 1 base, with 17 bases between. Germline V gene lookup returns CDR1 DFQATT and CDR2 SNEGSKA (reference sequence). The CDR3 is 14 amino acids.

The chain has TRBV29-1 and TRBJ2-3; TRBD2 might be the D (5 bases). V lost 2 bases to trimming and J lost 1 base, with 13 bases between them. The CDR3 runs to 15 residues. Germline-derived CDR1 and CDR2 are SQVTM and ANQGSEA. CDR3 in DNA: TGCAGCGTTGAACAGGAGGCAGGAGGCACAGATACGCAGTATTTT. Translated, it gives CSVEQEAGGTDTQYF.

V gene TRBV9 combines with J gene TRBJ2-3; D tentatively reads TRBD1 or TRBD2 (7 bases each). The CDR3 runs 17 residues. V was trimmed by 4 bases and J by 6 bases, leaving 24 bases between them. CDR1 is SGDLS, CDR2 YYNGEE, per germline. The CDR3: CASSPRQGGLVKDTQYF. CDR3 nucleotides: TGTGCCAGCAGCCCACGACAGGGAGGGCTCGTTAAGGATACGCAGTATTTT.

This rearrangement joins TRBV18 to TRBJ1-5, with D perhaps TRBD1 (5 bases). CDR1 and CDR2 (germline): KGHSH, LQKENI. CDR3 length equals 13 residues. Trimming removed 6 bases at V and 5 bases at J, with 11 bases between. The CDR3 DNA reads TGTGCCAGCTCCACAGGCGCGGATCAGCCCCAGCATTTT. Residues: CASSTGADQPQHF.

This clonotype has ten or more counts. The rearrangement joins TRBV6-5 to TRBJ2-7; 11 nucleotides align to TRBD1. Per the germline V gene, CDR1 is MNHEY and CDR2 is SVGAGI. The CDR3 sequence is 20 residues long. The V segment lost 0 bases and the J segment 2 bases; nucleotides outside the gene matches: 15. In nucleotides, the CDR3 is TGTGCCAGCAGTTACTCGAGATTCGGACAGGGGGCCGCCCGTACCTACGAGCAGTACTTC. Amino acid sequence: CASSYSRFGQGAARTYEQYF.

The rearrangement uses TRBV20-1 and TRBJ2-4; 11 positions match TRBD2. V was clipped by 0 bases and J by 0 bases; unmatched bases: 10. The CDR3 length is 19 residues. From germline, CDR1 is DFQATT and CDR2 SNEGSKA (reference sequence). The DNA for the CDR3 is TGCAGTGCTAGAGATAAGACTAGCGGGAAACTACTAGCCAAAAACATTCAGTACTTC. Translated, it gives CSARDKTSGKLLAKNIQYF.

This clonotype was seen many times. The chain links TRBV10-3 to TRBJ1-2; a possible D gene is TRBD1 (5 bases). Deletions cut 3 bases from V and 7 bases from J, with 9 bases between. Per the germline V gene, CDR1 is ENHRY and CDR2 is SYGVKD. This CDR3 spans 12 amino acids. The DNA of the CDR3 is TGTGCCATCAGTGATTTCGGGGGTGGCTACACCTTC. The encoded protein is CAISDFGGGYTF.

The chain employs TRBV12-5 and TRBJ2-2; 8 bases fit TRBD1. V shed 2 bases, J shed 7 bases, and the junction held 6 bases outside the gene matches. The germline CDR1 and CDR2 sequences are LGHNT and FRNRAP. This CDR3 contains 15 residues. In DNA form, the CDR3 reads TGTGCTAGTGGTTTGTCCCAACAGGGGGGCGGGGAGCTGTTTTTT. This sequence encodes CASGLSQQGGGELFF.

On this clonotype: Given a much more abundant clone one base away, this may be a read error. The V and J genes are TRBV7-9 and TRBJ1-5, with a possible D match to TRBD1 (5 bases). Germline V gene lookup returns CDR1 SEHNR and CDR2 FQNEAQ (reference sequence). The CDR3 is 15 residues long. V lost 3 bases and J lost 9, with 18 bases in between. The chain's CDR3 is CASSFQGALGTPQHF. The CDR3, as DNA: TGTGCCAGCAGCTTTCAAGGGGCCCTGGGGACGCCCCAGCATTTT.

A few counts support this clonotype. The chain links TRBV7-2 to TRBJ1-2; D uncertain. CDR3 length: 17 residues. CDR1 is SGHTA and CDR2 is FQGNSA in the germline V gene. Trimming pared 1 base from V and 0 bases from J, leaving 15 bases between. This CDR3 is CASSLGTRRSANYGYTF. The CDR3 DNA is TGTGCCAGCAGCTTAGGAACGCGACGCTCTGCTAACTATGGCTACACCTTC.

The chain recombines TRBV12-3 or TRBV12-4 with TRBJ2-2; 7 bases align to TRBD1. With V trimmed by 6 bases and J by 4 bases, 5 bases remained unmatched. This CDR3 has 14 residues. The CDR3 region is CASRIQGTTGELFF. The CDR3 nucleotides are TGTGCCAGCAGGATACAGGGGACCACCGGGGAGCTGTTTTTT.

The rearrangement links TRBV4-1 to TRBJ2-7; the D is unclear. The CDR3 is 15 residues long. Germline loops: CDR1 MGHRA, CDR2 YSYEKL. The ends were cut back, 0 bases at V and 6 bases at J, with 15 bases in the middle. The chain's CDR3 is CASSQEGRRDCEQYF. As DNA, the CDR3 is TGCGCCAGCAGCCAAGAGGGCAGGAGAGACTGCGAGCAGTACTTC.

A remark on this clonotype: Compared with germline, one end of the junction differs, possibly owing to a read error. The chain links TRBV11-2 to TRBJ2-7, with D hard to call. This CDR3 contains 12 residues. The germline V gene encodes CDR1 SGHAT and CDR2 FQNNGV. The CDR3 nucleotides are TGTGCCAGCAGCTTAGGGGCGGACGAACAGTACTTC. Its translation: CASSLGADEQYF.

The J gene is TRBJ2-1, the V gene TRBV5-1, with D perhaps matching TRBD2 (5 bases). Trimming took 0 bases from V and 4 from J, leaving 14 bases between them. The CDR3 covers 16 residues. Germline V lookup: CDR1 SGHRS, CDR2 YFSETQ. The CDR3 here is CASSLARLALYNEQFF. In DNA form, the CDR3 reads TGCGCCAGCAGCTTGGCCCGGCTAGCCCTTTACAATGAGCAGTTCTTC.